The present T cell receptor (beta chain) was sequenced within a study of shared clonotypes between healthy human individuals. V lost 4 bases to trimming and J lost 0 bases, with 11 bases between them. Germline loops: CDR1 SGHKS, CDR2 YYEKEE (reference sequence). The CDR3 sequence is 15 residues long. Terminally differentiated effector memory CD45RA+ cells were excluded from the naive CD8 cells, which were CD45RO-negative and positively selected for CCR7. The authors' processing: ImmunoSEQ junction-only sequences lacked quality scores, so their filtering differed. Sequenced by immunoSEQ multiplex PCR; TCRdb stores in-frame clones only, minus some. That table supplies the V and J calls and clone size; D and trimming were determined from the DNA. The repertoire holds 1.5 million to 2.5 million clones, with about 95% as singletons. As regards this clone: Its antigen is currently unknown.

Whole-study findings and limits: Unshared clonotypes carried lower generation probabilities than those common to all four donors.

The sequence was collected from a man between 18 and 29 years old in good health. Sequenced input: naive CD8+ T cells sorted from blood. V gene TRBV5-5 combines with J gene TRBJ1-5, with D unresolved. The CDR3 DNA reads TGTGCCAGCAGCCCGGAGGGATATAGCAATCAGCCCCAGCATTTT. Translating gives CASSPEGYSNQPQHF.